This TCR beta chain stems from a study of blood T cell repertoires in COVID-19. Study summary: The origin of the acute and convalescent COVID-19 samples was the United States, Italy and Spain. The cDNA or gDNA used as material had been derived from T cells, B-cell-depleted T cells, or PBMCs.

V was shortened by 3 bases and J by 2 bases, with 17 bases between the two germline ends. Germline V lookup: CDR1 SGDLS, CDR2 YYNGEE. This CDR3 comprises 16 residues. Followed over time, Seattle patients had been enrolled while infection was active. In the study's own analysis: The authors estimated nucleated cell counts from reference gene primer amplification. Repertoires were generated with immunoSEQ multiplex PCR, while TCRdb's copy carries only in-frame clones and drops some. Clone size and V and J calls were adopted from that table, with D and trimming inferred from the DNA. In the table there are approximately 150,000 clones, 84% of which are singletons.

Sequencing used peripheral blood. The source of this sequence is a man under 40 with COVID-19, enrolled during active disease. The V call is TRBV9, the J call TRBJ2-5; tentatively, D is TRBD2 (5 bases). The CDR3 spells CASSALRGAVQETQYF. The CDR3 DNA follows: TGTGCCAGCAGCGCCCTCCGCGGAGCGGTACAAGAGACCCAGTACTTC.